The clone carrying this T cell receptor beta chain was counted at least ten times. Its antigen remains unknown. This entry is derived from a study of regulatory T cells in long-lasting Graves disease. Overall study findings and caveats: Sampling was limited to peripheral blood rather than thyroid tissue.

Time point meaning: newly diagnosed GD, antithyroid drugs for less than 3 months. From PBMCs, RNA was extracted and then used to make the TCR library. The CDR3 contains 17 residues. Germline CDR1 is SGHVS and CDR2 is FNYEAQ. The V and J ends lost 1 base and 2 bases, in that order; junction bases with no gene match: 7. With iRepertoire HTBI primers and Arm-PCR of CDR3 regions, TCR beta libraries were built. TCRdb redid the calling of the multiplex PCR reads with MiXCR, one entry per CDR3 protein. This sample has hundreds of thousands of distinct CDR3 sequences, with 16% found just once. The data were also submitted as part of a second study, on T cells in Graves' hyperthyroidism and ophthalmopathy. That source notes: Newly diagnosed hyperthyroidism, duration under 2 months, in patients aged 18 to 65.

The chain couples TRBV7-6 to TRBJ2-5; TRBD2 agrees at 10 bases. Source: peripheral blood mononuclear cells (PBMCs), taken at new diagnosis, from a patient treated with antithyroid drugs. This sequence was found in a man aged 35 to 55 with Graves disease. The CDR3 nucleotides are TGTGCCAGCAGCTTAGGGACACTAGCGGGGAATCAAGAGACCCAGTACTTC. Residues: CASSLGTLAGNQETQYF.